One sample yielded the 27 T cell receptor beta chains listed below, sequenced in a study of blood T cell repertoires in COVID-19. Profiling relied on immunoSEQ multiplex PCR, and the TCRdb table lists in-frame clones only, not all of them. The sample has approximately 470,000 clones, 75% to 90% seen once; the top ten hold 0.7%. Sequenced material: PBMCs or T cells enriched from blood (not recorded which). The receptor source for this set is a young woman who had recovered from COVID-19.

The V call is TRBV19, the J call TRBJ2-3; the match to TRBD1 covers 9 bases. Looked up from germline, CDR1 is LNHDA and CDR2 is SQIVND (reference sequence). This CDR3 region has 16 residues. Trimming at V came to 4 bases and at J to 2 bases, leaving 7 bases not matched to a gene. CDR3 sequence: CASSTPTGGTTDTQYF. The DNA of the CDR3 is TGTGCCAGTAGTACCCCGACAGGGGGAACCACAGATACGCAGTATTTT. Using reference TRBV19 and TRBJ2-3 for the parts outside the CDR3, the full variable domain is DGGITQSPKYLFRKEGQNVTLSCEQNLNHDAMYWYRQDPGQGLRLIYYSQIVNDFQKGDIAEGYSVSREKKESFPLTVTSAQKNPTAFYLCASSTPTGGTTDTQYFGPGTRLTVL.

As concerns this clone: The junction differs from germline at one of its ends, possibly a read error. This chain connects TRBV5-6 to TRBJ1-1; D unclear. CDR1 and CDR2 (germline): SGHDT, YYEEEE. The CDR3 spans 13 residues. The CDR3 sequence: CTSSLAAGTEAFF. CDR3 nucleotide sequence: TGTACCAGCAGCTTGGCTGCCGGGACTGAAGCTTTCTTT.

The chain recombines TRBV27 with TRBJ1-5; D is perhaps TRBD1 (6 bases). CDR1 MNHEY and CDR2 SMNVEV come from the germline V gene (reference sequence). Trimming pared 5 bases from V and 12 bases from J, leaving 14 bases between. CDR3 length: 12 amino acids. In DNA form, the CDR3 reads TGTGCCAGCAGTCTTGGCAGGGGCGACCAGCATTTT. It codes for CASSLGRGDQHF.

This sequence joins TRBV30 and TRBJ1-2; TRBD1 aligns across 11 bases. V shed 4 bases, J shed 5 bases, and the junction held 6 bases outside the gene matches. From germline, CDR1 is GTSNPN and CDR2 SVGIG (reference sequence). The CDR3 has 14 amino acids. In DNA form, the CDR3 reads TGTGCCTGGATCCCGGACAGGGGGCAATATGGCTACACCTTC. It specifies CAWIPDRGQYGYTF.

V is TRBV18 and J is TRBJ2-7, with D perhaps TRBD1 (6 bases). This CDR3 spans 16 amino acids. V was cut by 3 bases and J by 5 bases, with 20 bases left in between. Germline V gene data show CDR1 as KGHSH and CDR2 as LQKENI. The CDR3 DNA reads TGTGCCAGCTCACCGTCTCGCACAGGGCTTTCGGACGAGCAGTACTTC. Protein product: CASSPSRTGLSDEQYF.

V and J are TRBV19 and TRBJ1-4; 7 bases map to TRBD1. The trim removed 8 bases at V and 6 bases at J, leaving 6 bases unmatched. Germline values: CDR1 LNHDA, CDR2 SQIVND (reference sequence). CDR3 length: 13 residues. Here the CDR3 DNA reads TGTGCCAGTCTACGGACAGGAGATGAAAAACTGTTTTTT. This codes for CASLRTGDEKLFF.

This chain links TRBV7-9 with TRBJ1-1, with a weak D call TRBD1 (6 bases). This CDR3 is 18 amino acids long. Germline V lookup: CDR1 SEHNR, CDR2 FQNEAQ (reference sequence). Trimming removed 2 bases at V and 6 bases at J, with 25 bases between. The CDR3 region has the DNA TGTGCCAGCAGCTTAATGGTTTTAACAGGGTCCCGCCGAGCTGAAGCTTTCTTT. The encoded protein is CASSLMVLTGSRRAEAFF.

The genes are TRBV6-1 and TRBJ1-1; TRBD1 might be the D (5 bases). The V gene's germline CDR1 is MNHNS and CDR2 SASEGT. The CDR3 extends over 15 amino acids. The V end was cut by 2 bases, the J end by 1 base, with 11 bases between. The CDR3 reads CASSELGVTNTEAFF. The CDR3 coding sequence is TGTGCCAGCAGTGAATTAGGGGTGACGAACACTGAAGCTTTCTTT.

CDR3 nucleotide sequence: TGTGCCAGCGAACCATATAGCGGGGGGCCAACTGAAGCTTTCTTT. This codes for CASEPYSGGPTEAFF. The chain uses TRBV7-2 and TRBJ1-1, with D possibly matching TRBD1 (6 bases). The germline V and J ends were trimmed by 8 bases and 5 bases, with 21 bases remaining between them. CDR1 and CDR2 (germline): SGHTA, FQGNSA. This CDR3 is 15 amino acids long.

Here the CDR3 reads CASSSAGQGSAEAFF. The CDR3 region has the DNA TGTGCCAGCAGTTCAGCCGGACAGGGCTCCGCTGAAGCTTTCTTT. The chain links TRBV28 to TRBJ1-1; TRBD1 matches 8 bases. Germline V lookup: CDR1 MDHEN, CDR2 SYDVKM. Trimming at V came to 4 bases and at J to 6 bases, leaving 10 bases not matched to a gene. The CDR3 runs 15 residues.

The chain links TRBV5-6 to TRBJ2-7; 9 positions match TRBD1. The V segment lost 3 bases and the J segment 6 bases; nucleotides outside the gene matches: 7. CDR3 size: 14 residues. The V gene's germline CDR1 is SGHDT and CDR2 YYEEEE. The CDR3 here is CASSSGTGIREQYF. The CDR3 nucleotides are TGTGCCAGCAGCTCCGGGACAGGGATACGCGAGCAGTACTTC.

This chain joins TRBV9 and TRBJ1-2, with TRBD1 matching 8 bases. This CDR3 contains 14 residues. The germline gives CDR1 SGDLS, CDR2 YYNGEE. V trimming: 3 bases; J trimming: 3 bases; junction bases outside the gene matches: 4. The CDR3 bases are TGTGCCAGCAGCGCGTTGGGACAGGACTATGGCTACACCTTC. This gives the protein CASSALGQDYGYTF.

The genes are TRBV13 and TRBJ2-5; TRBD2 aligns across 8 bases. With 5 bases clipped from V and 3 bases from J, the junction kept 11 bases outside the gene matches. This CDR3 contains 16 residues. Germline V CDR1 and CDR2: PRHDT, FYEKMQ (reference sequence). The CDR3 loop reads CASSPRGGGPEETQYF. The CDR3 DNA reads TGTGCCAGCAGCCCCCGGGGCGGGGGGCCCGAAGAGACCCAGTACTTC.

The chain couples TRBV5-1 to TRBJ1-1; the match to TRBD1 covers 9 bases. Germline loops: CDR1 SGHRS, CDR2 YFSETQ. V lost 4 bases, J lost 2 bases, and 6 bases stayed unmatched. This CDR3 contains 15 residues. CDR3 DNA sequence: TGCGCCAGCAGCGTTCGGACAGGGGACAACACTGAAGCTTTCTTT. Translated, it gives CASSVRTGDNTEAFF. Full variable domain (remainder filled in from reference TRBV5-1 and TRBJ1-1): KAGVTQTPRYLIKTRGQQVTLSCSPISGHRSVSWYQQTPGQGLQFLFEYFSETQRNKGNFPGRFSGRQFSNSRSEMNVSTLELGDSALYLCASSVRTGDNTEAFFGQGTRLTVV.

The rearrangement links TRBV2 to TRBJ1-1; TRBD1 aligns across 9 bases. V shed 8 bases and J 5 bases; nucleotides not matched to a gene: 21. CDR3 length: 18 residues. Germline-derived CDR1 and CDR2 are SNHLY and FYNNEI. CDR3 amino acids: CASRRDLGTGLRWTEAFF. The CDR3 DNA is TGTGCCAGCCGGAGGGACCTCGGGACAGGGTTGAGGTGGACTGAAGCTTTCTTT.

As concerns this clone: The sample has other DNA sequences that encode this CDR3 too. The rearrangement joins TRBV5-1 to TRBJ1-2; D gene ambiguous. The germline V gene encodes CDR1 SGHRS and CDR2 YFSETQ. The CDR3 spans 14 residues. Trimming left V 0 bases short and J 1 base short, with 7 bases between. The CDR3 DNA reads TGCGCCAGCAGCTTGGCGCCGGGTAACTATGGCTACACCTTC. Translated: CASSLAPGNYGYTF.

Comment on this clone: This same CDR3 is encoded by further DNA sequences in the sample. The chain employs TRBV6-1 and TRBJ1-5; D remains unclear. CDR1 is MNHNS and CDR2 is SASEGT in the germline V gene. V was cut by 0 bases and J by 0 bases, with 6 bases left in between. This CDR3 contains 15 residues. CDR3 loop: CASSEAGGSNQPQHF. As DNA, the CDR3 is TGTGCCAGCAGTGAAGCGGGAGGTAGCAATCAGCCCCAGCATTTT.

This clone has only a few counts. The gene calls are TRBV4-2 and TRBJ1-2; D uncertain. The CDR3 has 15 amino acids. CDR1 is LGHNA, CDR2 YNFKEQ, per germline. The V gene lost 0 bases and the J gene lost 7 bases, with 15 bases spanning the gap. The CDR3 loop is CASSQDIGGFGGYTF. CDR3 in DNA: TGTGCCAGCAGCCAAGATATTGGAGGGTTCGGTGGCTACACCTTC.

DNA for the CDR3: TGTGCCAGCAGCTCCGGCGGGGCGTTGAACACTGAAGCTTTCTTT. This codes for CASSSGGALNTEAFF. The V and J genes are TRBV7-2 and TRBJ1-1, with a tentative D call TRBD1 (5 bases). Trimming cost V 4 bases and J 0 bases, with 12 bases left between them. CDR1 is SGHTA, CDR2 FQGNSA, per germline. The CDR3 length is 15 residues.

The CDR3 loop reads CAMTHVGQGRSTGELFF. The CDR3 DNA follows: TGTGCCATGACACATGTAGGACAAGGCCGCTCCACCGGGGAGCTGTTTTTT. The J gene is TRBJ2-2, the V gene TRBV19; tentatively, D is TRBD1 (5 bases). CDR1 and CDR2 (germline): LNHDA, SQIVND (reference sequence). V gave up 10 bases and J gave up 4 bases, with 25 bases separating them. The CDR3 runs 17 residues.

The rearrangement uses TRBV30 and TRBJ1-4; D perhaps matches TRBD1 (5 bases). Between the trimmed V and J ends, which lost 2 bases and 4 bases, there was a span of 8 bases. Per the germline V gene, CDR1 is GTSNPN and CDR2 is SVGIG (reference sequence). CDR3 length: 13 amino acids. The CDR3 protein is CAWSRGLNEKLFF. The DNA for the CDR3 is TGTGCCTGGAGTCGGGGACTTAATGAAAAACTGTTTTTT.

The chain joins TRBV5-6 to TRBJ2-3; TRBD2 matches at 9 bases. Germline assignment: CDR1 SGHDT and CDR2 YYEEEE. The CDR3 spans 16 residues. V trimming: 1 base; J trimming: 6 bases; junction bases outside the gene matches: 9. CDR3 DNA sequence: TGTGCCAGCAGCTTGAAGTCGGGCGGGGGGGCGGATACGCAGTATTTT. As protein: CASSLKSGGGADTQYF.

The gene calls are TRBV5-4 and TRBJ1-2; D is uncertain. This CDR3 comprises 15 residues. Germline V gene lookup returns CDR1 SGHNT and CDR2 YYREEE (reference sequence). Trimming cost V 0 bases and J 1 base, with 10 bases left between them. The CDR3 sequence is CASSLGGRDNYGYTF. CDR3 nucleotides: TGTGCCAGCAGCTTGGGAGGGAGGGATAACTATGGCTACACCTTC. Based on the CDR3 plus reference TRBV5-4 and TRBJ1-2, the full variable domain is ETGVTQSPTHLIKTRGQQVTLRCSSQSGHNTVSWYQQALGQGPQFIFQYYREEENGRGNFPPRFSGLQFPNYSSELNVNALELDDSALYLCASSLGGRDNYGYTFGSGTRLTVV.

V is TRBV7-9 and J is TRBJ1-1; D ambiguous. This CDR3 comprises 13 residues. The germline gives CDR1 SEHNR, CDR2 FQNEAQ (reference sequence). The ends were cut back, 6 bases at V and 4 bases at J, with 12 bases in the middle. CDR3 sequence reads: CASSGEEGTEAFF. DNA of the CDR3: TGTGCCAGCAGTGGGGAGGAAGGCACTGAAGCTTTCTTT.

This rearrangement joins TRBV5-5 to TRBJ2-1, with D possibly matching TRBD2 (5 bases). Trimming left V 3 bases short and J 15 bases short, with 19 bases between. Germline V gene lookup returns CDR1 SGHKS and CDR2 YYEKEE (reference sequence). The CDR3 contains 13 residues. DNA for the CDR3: TGTGCCAGCAGCTCTGAGGCACTAGAAAGTTTGTTCTTC. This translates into CASSSEALESLFF.

CDR3 nucleotide sequence: TGTGCCAGCAGCTTAGCCGGACAGCTGAACACTGAAGCTTTCTTT. It encodes CASSLAGQLNTEAFF. This sequence joins TRBV7-8 and TRBJ1-1; D is perhaps TRBD1 (6 bases). There are 15 residues in the CDR3. Germline loops: CDR1 SGHVS, CDR2 FQNEAQ. V lost 0 bases, J lost 0 bases, and 8 bases lay in between.

The CDR3 here is CAISPILNVLTF. In DNA, the CDR3 is TGTGCCATCAGCCCTATCCTCAACGTCCTGACTTTC. This chain uses TRBV10-3 with TRBJ2-6; the D is unclear. Germline CDR1 reads ENHRY; CDR2 reads SYGVKD. The CDR3 loop spans 12 amino acids. Trimming stripped 6 bases from V and 9 bases from J, with 9 bases between.